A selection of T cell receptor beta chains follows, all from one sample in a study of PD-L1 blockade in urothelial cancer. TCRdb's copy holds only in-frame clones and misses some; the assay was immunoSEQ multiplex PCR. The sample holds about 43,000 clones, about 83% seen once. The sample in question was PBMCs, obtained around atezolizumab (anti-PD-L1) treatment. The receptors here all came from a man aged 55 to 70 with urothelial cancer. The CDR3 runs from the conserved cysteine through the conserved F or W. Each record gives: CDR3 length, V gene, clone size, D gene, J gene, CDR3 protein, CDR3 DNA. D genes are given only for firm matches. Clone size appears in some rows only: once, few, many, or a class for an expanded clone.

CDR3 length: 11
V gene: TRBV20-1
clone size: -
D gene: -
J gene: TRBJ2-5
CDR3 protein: CSASPEETQYF
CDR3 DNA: TGCAGTGCTAGTCCTGAGGAGACCCAGTACTTC

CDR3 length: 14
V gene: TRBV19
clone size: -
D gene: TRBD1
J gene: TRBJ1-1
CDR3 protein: CASSATGTRAQAFF
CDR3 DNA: TGTGCCAGTAGTGCGACAGGGACTCGCGCCCAAGCTTTCTTT

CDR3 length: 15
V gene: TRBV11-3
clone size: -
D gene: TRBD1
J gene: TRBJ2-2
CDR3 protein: CASSDRGRSTGELFF
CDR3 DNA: TGTGCCAGCAGTGACAGGGGGCGCTCCACCGGGGAGCTGTTTTTT

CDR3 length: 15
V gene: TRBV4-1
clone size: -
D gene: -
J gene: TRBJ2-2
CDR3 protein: CASSQSPFASGELFF
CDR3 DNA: TGCGCCAGCAGCCAATCCCCTTTCGCGTCCGGGGAGCTGTTTTTT

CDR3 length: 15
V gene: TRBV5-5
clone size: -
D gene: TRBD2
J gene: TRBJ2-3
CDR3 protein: CASSANPAGIDTQYF
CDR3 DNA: TGTGCCAGCAGTGCGAACCCAGCGGGGATCGATACGCAGTATTTT

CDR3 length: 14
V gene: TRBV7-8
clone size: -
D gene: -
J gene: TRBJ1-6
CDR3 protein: CATHRDGGSSPLHF
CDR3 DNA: TGTGCCACACACCGGGACGGGGGGAGTTCACCCCTCCACTTT

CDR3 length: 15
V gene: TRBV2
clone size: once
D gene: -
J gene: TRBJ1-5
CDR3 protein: CASSEGVGQGGSQHF
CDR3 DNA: TGTGCCAGCAGTGAAGGGGTAGGCCAGGGTGGGTCCCAGCATTTT

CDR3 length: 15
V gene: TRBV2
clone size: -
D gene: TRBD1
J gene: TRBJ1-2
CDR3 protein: CASSAGGQGGDGYTF
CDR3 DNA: TGTGCCAGCAGTGCAGGGGGACAGGGAGGAGATGGCTACACCTTC

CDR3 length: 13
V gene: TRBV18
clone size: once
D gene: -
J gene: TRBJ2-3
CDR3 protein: CASSPGQPDTQYF
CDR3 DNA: TGTGCCAGCTCACCAGGCCAACCCGATACGCAGTATTTT

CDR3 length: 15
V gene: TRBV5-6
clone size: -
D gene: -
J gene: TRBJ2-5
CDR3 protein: CASSLDSAGQETQYF
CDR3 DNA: TGTGCCAGCAGCTTGGACTCGGCAGGGCAAGAGACCCAGTACTTC

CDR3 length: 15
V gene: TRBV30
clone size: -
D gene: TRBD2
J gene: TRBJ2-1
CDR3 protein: CAWNSGTSAGHEQFF
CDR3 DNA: TGTGCCTGGAACTCCGGGACTAGCGCCGGGCATGAGCAGTTCTTC

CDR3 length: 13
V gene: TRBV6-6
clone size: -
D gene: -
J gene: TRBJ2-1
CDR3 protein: CASKGGAGNEQFF
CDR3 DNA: TGTGCCAGCAAAGGGGGGGCCGGCAATGAGCAGTTCTTC

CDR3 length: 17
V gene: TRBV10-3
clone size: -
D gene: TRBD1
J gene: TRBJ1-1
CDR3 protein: CAIRSKGGAAPNTEAFF
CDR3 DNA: TGTGCCATCAGGTCGAAAGGGGGCGCAGCCCCGAACACTGAAGCTTTCTTT

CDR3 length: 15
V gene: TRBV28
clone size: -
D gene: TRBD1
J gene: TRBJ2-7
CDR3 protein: CASSSTGDRVYEQYF
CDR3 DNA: TGTGCCAGCAGTTCAACCGGGGACAGGGTCTACGAGCAGTACTTC

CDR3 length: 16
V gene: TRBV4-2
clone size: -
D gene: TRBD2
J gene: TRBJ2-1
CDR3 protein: CASRASGAGGRGEQFF
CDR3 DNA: TGTGCCAGCAGGGCCAGCGGCGCGGGGGGTCGGGGTGAGCAGTTCTTC

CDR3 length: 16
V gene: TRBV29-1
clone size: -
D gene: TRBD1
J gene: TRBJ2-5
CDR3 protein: CSAGQGWPGNQETQYF
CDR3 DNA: TGCAGCGCGGGACAGGGGTGGCCTGGGAACCAAGAGACCCAGTACTTC

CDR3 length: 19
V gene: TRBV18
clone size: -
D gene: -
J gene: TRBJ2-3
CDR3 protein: CASSPNRGALRTLLDTQYF
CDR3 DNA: TGTGCCAGCTCACCAAATCGGGGGGCGCTTAGAACTTTATTGGATACGCAGTATTTT

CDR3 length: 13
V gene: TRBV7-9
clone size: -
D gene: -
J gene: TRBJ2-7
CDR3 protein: CASTLGAGHEQYF
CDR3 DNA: TGTGCCAGCACCCTGGGGGCAGGGCACGAGCAGTACTTC

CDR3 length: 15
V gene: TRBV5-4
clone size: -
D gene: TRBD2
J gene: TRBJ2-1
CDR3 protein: CASTLAGGANNEQFF
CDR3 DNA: TGTGCCAGCACCCTAGCGGGGGGGGCCAACAATGAGCAGTTCTTC

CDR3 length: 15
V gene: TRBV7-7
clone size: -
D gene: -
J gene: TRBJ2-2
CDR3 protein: CASSLVDSNTGELFF
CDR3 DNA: TGTGCCAGCAGCTTGGTGGACAGTAACACCGGGGAGCTGTTTTTT

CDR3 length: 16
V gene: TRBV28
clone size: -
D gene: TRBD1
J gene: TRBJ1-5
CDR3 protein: CASRPGTGLSNQPQHF
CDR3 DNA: TGTGCCAGCAGGCCCGGGACAGGGTTGAGCAATCAGCCCCAGCATTTT

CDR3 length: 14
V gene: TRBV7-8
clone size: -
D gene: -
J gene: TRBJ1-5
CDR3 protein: CASSWTVNNQPQHF
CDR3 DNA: TGTGCCAGCAGCTGGACAGTCAACAATCAGCCCCAGCATTTT

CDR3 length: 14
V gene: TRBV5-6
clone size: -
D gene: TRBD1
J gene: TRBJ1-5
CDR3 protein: CASSSGQHNQPQHF
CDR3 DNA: TGTGCCAGCAGCTCGGGACAGCACAATCAGCCCCAGCATTTT

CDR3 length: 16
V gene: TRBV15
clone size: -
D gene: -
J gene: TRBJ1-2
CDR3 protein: CATSRDSTASLRGYTF
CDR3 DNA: TGTGCCACCAGCAGAGATTCGACCGCCAGTCTGAGGGGCTACACCTTC

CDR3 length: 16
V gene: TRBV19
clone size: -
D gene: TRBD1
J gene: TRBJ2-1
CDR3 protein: CASSIGQGASYNEQFF
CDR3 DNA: TGTGCCAGTAGTATAGGGCAGGGGGCGAGCTACAATGAGCAGTTCTTC

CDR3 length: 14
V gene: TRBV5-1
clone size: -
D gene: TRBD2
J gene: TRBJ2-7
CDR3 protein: CASSLASGAAEQYF
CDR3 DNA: TGCGCCAGCAGCTTGGCTAGCGGGGCCGCCGAGCAGTACTTC

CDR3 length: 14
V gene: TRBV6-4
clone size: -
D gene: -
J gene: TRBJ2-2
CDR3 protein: CASQDNLDTGELFF
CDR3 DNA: TGTGCCAGCCAAGACAACCTCGACACCGGGGAGCTGTTTTTT

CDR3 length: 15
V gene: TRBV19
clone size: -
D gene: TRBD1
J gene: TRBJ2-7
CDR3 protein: CASTLSGTGNYEQYF
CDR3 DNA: TGTGCCAGTACCTTATCCGGGACAGGAAACTACGAGCAGTACTTC

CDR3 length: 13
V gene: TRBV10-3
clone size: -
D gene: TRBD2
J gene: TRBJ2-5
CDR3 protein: CATRGAGDETQYF
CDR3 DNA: TGTGCCACCCGCGGGGCGGGGGACGAGACCCAGTACTTC

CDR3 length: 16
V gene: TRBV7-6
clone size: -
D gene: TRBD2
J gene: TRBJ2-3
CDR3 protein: CASSLSSSGGSDTQYF
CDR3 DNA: TGTGCCAGCAGCTTAAGCTCGTCGGGGGGGTCGGATACGCAGTATTTT

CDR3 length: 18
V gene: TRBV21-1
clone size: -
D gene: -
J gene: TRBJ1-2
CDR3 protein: CASSNLLGQGPSSEGYTF
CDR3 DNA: TGTGCCAGCAGCAACCTTTTGGGACAGGGCCCATCCTCGGAAGGCTACACCTTC

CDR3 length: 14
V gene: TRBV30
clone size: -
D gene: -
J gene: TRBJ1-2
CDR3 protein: CAWSVLTRGGGYTF
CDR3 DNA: TGTGCCTGGAGTGTACTTACCCGGGGAGGTGGCTACACCTTC

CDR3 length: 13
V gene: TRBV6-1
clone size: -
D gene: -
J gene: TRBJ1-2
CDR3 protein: CASSEGGPYGYTF
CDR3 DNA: TGTGCCAGCAGTGAAGGTGGGCCCTATGGCTACACCTTC

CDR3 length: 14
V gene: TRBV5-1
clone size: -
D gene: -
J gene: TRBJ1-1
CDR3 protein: CASSKNRGYTEAFF
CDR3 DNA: TGCGCCAGCAGCAAAAATAGGGGGTACACTGAAGCTTTCTTT

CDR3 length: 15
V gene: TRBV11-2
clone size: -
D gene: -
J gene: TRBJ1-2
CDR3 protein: CASSARGTLNYGYTF
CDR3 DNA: TGTGCCAGCAGCGCCCGTGGGACTTTAAACTATGGCTACACCTTC

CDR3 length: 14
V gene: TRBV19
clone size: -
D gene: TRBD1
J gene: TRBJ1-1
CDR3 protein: CASSPQGENTEAFF
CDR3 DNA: TGTGCCAGTAGCCCACAGGGGGAGAACACTGAAGCTTTCTTT

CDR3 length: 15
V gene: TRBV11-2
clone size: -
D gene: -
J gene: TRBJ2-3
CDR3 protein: CASSSNTVTTDTQYF
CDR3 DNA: TGTGCCAGCAGCTCGAACACCGTCACCACAGATACGCAGTATTTT

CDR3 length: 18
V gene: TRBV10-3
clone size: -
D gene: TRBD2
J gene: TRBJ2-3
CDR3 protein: CAISLTRSGGSYTDTQYF
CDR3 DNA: TGTGCCATCAGCCTAACCCGGAGCGGGGGGTCCTACACAGATACGCAGTATTTT

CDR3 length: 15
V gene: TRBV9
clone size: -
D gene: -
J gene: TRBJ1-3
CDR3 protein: CASSPYPRSGDTIYF
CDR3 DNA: TGTGCCAGCAGCCCGTACCCCAGGTCGGGGGACACCATATATTTT

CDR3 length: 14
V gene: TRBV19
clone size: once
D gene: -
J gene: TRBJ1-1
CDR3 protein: CASRASSLNTEAFF
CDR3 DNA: TGTGCCAGTAGGGCTTCCAGTTTGAACACTGAAGCTTTCTTT

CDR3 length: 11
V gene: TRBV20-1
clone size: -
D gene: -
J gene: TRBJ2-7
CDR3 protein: CSASQNYEQYF
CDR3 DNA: TGCAGTGCGTCACAGAACTACGAGCAGTACTTC

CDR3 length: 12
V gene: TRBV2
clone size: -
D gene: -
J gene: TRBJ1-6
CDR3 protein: CASSTQDSPLHF
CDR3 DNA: TGTGCCAGCAGTACACAGGATTCACCCCTCCACTTT

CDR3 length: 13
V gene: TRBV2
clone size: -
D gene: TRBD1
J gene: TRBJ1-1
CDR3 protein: CATSGQPNTEAFF
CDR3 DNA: TGTGCCACCTCGGGACAGCCGAACACTGAAGCTTTCTTT

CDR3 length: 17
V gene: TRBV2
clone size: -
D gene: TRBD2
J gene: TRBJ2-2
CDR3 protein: CASSESTSGPNTGELFF
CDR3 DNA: TGTGCCAGCAGTGAATCGACTAGCGGACCGAACACCGGGGAGCTGTTTTTT

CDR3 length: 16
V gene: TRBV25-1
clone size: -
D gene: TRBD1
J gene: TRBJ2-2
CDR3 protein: CASSDEDRESAGELFF
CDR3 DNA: TGTGCCAGCAGTGACGAAGACAGGGAATCTGCCGGGGAGCTGTTTTTT

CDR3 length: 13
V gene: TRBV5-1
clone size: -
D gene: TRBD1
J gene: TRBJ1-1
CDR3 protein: CASSSIQGTEAFF
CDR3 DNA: TGCGCCAGCAGTAGTATACAGGGGACTGAAGCTTTCTTT

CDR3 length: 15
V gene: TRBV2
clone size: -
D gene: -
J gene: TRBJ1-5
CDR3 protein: CASSERTAGNQPQHF
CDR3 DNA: TGTGCCAGCAGTGAAAGGACAGCCGGCAATCAGCCCCAGCATTTT

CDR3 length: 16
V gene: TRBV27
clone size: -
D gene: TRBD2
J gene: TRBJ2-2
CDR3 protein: CASSLRTSGGTGELFF
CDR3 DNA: TGTGCCAGCAGTTTAAGGACTAGCGGGGGGACCGGGGAGCTGTTTTTT

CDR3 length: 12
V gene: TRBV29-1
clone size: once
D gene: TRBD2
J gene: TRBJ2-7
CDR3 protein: CSVQRGAYEQYF
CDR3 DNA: TGCAGCGTGCAGCGGGGGGCGTACGAGCAGTACTTC

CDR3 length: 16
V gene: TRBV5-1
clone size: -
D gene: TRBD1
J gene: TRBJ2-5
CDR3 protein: CASSLGDRGQQETQYF
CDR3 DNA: TGCGCCAGCAGCTTGGGGGACAGGGGGCAACAAGAGACCCAGTACTTC

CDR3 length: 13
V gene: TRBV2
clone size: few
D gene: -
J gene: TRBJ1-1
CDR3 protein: CASRYRTNTEAFF
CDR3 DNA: TGTGCCAGCAGGTACAGGACGAACACTGAAGCTTTCTTT

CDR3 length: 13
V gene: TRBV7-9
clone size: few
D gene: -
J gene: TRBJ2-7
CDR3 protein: CASSLGPRYEQYF
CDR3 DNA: TGTGCCAGCAGCTTAGGGCCCAGATACGAGCAGTACTTC

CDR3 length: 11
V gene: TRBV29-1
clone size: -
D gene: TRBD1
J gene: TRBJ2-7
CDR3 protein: CSGQGAYEQYF
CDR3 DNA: TGCAGCGGGCAGGGGGCCTACGAGCAGTACTTC

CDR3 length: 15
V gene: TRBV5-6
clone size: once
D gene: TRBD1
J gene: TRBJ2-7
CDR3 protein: CASSLGTGSSYEQYF
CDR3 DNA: TGTGCCAGCAGCTTGGGGACAGGGAGCTCCTACGAGCAGTACTTC

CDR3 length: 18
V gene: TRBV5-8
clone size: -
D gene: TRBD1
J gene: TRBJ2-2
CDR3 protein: CASSDGQGDGLSTGELFF
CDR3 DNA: TGTGCCAGCAGCGACGGACAGGGAGACGGCTTGAGCACCGGGGAGCTGTTTTTT